The present TCR beta chain was sequenced within a study of blood T cells in healthy people across ages (dated by TCRdb to between 2014 and 2016). In terms of the full investigation: Template switching captured roughly one uniquely barcoded TCR beta cDNA molecule per two T cells in model experiments. To track age-related changes in TCR beta repertoire diversity, the study relied on deep sequencing normalized with unique cDNA molecular identifiers. The study analyzed two additional independent replicas of 1 million unique cDNA reads from the same blood draw for two donors, one aged 18 to 29 and one aged 80 or older. Donors of different ages were randomly distributed across sequencing lanes to avoid experimental bias. The donors were divided into four age groups: young (average approximately 17 years), middle-aged (about 39), aged (about 56) and long-lived (around 80). What the authors observed across the whole study: Compared with the aged group, more naive CD4+ T cells, fewer expanded clones and increased TCR diversity were shown by the long-lived group, suggesting age selection. Observed TCR beta diversity correlated strongly with the percentage of naive T cells measured by flow cytometry. Observed TCR beta diversity per million T cells fell roughly linearly with age, and a significant reduction was already apparent by age around 40. Since profiling was done on bulk unsorted PBMCs, naive and antigen-experienced compartments could not be conclusively compared. Because the CMV infection status of the donors was unknown, age-related changes in expanded clonotypes may potentially have been confounded. Estimates of total diversity from one million sequenced T cells were regarded as lower bounds and underestimates.

Measured from the cysteine to the phenylalanine, the CDR3 is 16 residues long. CDR3 DNA is the only sequence kept; it has 48 bases, read in frame from the first base. Looking up the germline V gene yields CDR1 MNHEY and CDR2 SVGEGT. V loses 5 bases, J loses 6 bases, and the germline ends lie 20 bases apart. Receptor libraries were prepared by 5' RACE. This sample was sequenced with an Illumina HiSeq 2500. The second PCR ran for roughly 7 to 12 cycles and used a J-beta primer mix along with a sample-barcoded 5' primer. A template-switch 5' adaptor carrying 12 random nucleotides introduced a unique molecular identifier onto each TCR beta cDNA molecule. Each sample yielded at least 3 million CDR3-containing paired-end reads. The Mint cDNA synthesis kit, primed by a TRBC-specific oligonucleotide, was used to synthesize first-strand cDNA from all RNA. Following uracil-DNA glycosylase treatment, all cDNA underwent a first 18-cycle PCR with the universal primers M1SS and BC2_uni_R. As for how the authors treated the data: For normalization, 1 million high-quality reads were randomly selected from each sample, with every read carrying a distinct molecular identifier. Instead of being binned into consensus sequences, reads that shared molecular identifiers were thrown out. CDR3 identification, clonotype clustering and error correction used MiTCR with a Q25 quality threshold and the strictest error-elimination algorithm. Lower-bound total TCR beta diversity was estimated with a nonparametric unseen species model using Euler transformation. The public sequencing data were trimmed at Q25 with fastp and processed into clonotypes with MiXCR by TCRdb, which kept only in-frame beta chains. Under each unique CDR3 protein, matching rows form one entry showing the most common genes and DNA. The authors' filters were not applied to this entry. The sample yields roughly 860,000 distinct CDR3 sequences; under 80% were counted once. The ten top clones hold roughly a quarter of the sample.

The 39 donors, aged about 6 to 95 years, were systemically healthy Caucasian individuals from Russia. Around 9.7 milliliters of peripheral blood were collected from each donor into EDTA-treated Vacutainer tubes. Ficoll-Paque density-gradient centrifugation was used to isolate PBMCs, with at least 6.5 million per sample. Total RNA was extracted from PBMCs with Trizol reagent, with at least 5 micrograms obtained per sample. For every donor, flow cytometry on a PBMC aliquot measured the percentage of naive CD45RAhigh/CD27high T cells. Comments on this clonotype: The target of this receptor is not known. No base qualities exist here, and no much larger clone lies one base off it.

The receptor chain draws on TRBV6-2 or TRBV6-3 and TRBJ1-5, with TRBD1 as a weak D call on 6 bases. This clonotype was sampled from a man between 25 and 39 years old in good health. Sequencing input: blood. DNA sequence: TGTGCCAGCAGTCCGATCCCAGGGGCGCAGGGTCAGCCCCAGCATTTT. This sequence encodes CASSPIPGAQGQPQHF.